These 25 T cell receptor beta chains came from one sample sequenced in a study of T cells in women clearing cervical HPV infection. Repertoires were generated with immunoSEQ multiplex PCR, while TCRdb's copy carries only in-frame clones and drops some. Recorded for this sample: 20,000 to 25,000 clones. The sample comprised blood buffy coat. These receptors were taken from a woman aged 18 to 75 with a cervical HPV16 infection that either progressed to CIN3+ or cleared (not recorded which).

Note on this clone: The CDR3 is cut off 3 residues early in the read; its end comes from the germline J gene. J is TRBJ1-6 and V is TRBV27; tentative D call: TRBD1 (5 bases). The CDR3 covers 15 residues. Germline assignment: CDR1 MNHEY and CDR2 SMNVEV (reference sequence). Trimming took off 4 bases at V and 6 bases at J, with 13 bases between the two ends. The CDR3 region is CASSSKGLFNSPLHF. Incomplete CDR3 DNA: TGTGCCAGCAGTTCAAAGGGGCTATTTAATTCACCC.

A word on this clone: Read sequence stops 3 residues before the CDR3 end, and the germline J gene provides the missing end. The chain carries TRBV6-2 or TRBV6-3 and TRBJ2-1; D perhaps matches TRBD2 (5 bases). The germline V and J ends were trimmed by 5 bases and 9 bases, with 14 bases remaining between them. Germline loops: CDR1 MNHEY, CDR2 SVGEGT. This CDR3 region has 13 residues. Partial CDR3 DNA: TGTGCCAGCAGTCAAGAGGCCCGGGGTGAG. Protein: CASSQEARGE. The entire CDR3 sequence reads CASSQEARGEQFF.

With respect to this clone: The read ends 3 residues early relative to the CDR3; the germline J gene fills the gap. V usage is TRBV19 and J usage is TRBJ2-7, with TRBD2 as a possible D gene (6 bases). Between the trimmed V and J ends, which lost 0 bases and 6 bases, there was a span of 12 bases. The CDR3 totals 14 residues. Germline V lookup: CDR1 LNHDA, CDR2 SQIVND (reference sequence). The CDR3 here is CASSIDGLPREQYF. The CDR3 bases that were read are TGTGCCAGTAGTATAGACGGACTACCGCGCGAG.

With respect to this clone: The read halts 3 residues ahead of the CDR3 end, with the missing end drawn from the germline J gene. V gene TRBV27 combines with J gene TRBJ1-6; no clear D gene. V was pared by 3 bases and J by 0 bases, with 9 bases between. CDR3 size: 16 residues. Germline V gene data show CDR1 as MNHEY and CDR2 as SMNVEV (reference sequence). This CDR3 reads CASSLRASSYNSPLHF. The CDR3 DNA, read in part, is TGTGCCAGCAGTTTGAGGGCAAGCTCCTATAATTCACCC.

Incomplete CDR3 DNA: TGTGCCTGGAGTGTCGGACAGGGGGTCACAGATACG. This gives the protein CAWSVGQGVTDT. The whole CDR3 protein is CAWSVGQGVTDTQYF. This sequence joins TRBV30 and TRBJ2-3; 10 bases align to TRBD1. The sequence runs out 3 residues before the end of the CDR3; the remainder is reconstructed from the germline J gene. The V and J ends lost 0 bases and 2 bases, in that order; junction bases with no gene match: 2. The CDR3 has 15 residues. Germline assignment: CDR1 GTSNPN and CDR2 SVGIG (reference sequence).

A note on this clone: An end of the junction does not agree with germline; a read error may underlie this. The CDR3 is cut off 3 residues early in the read; its end comes from the germline J gene. The chain has TRBV19 and TRBJ2-7, with 7 bases lining up with TRBD2. Per the germline V gene, CDR1 is LNHDA and CDR2 is SQIVND (reference sequence). The CDR3 length is 15 residues. Partial CDR3 DNA: TGTGCCAGTAGTATAGCCCAGACTAGCTCCCACGAG. Protein sequence: CASSIAQTSSHE. The full CDR3 sequence reads CASSIAQTSSHEQYF.

For this clone: The DNA ends 3 residues before the CDR3 does, and the rest of the CDR3 is filled in from the germline J gene. V usage is TRBV5-1 and J usage is TRBJ2-7, with D possibly TRBD2 on 6 matching bases. Germline V gives CDR1 SGHRS, CDR2 YFSETQ. The length of the CDR3 is 16 residues. V was shortened by 2 bases and J by 4 bases, with 19 bases between the two germline ends. The DNA read from the CDR3 is TGCGCCAGCAGCTTTGGAGCGGCCCGGAGGGTTTACGAG. Its protein is CASSFGAARRVYE. The full CDR3 is CASSFGAARRVYEQYF.

Details on this clone: The observed sequence ends 3 residues before the CDR3 terminus, with the missing tail filled in from the germline J gene. The chain recombines TRBV27 with TRBJ2-7; unclear D gene. The germline CDR1 and CDR2 sequences are MNHEY and SMNVEV (reference sequence). The CDR3 loop spans 13 amino acids. The germline V and J ends were trimmed by 1 base and 2 bases, with 6 bases remaining between them. The DNA read from the CDR3 is TGTGCCAGCAGTTTATTACAGACCTACGAG. This sequence encodes CASSLLQTYE. The whole CDR3 protein reads CASSLLQTYEQYF.

In regard to this clone: Read data end 3 residues before the CDR3 end; the end is taken from the germline J gene. The gene calls are TRBV18 and TRBJ1-6, with 7 positions matching TRBD1. Germline V gene sequence: CDR1 KGHSH, CDR2 LQKENI. Trimming cost V 3 bases and J 9 bases; bases outside gene matches: 14. CDR3 size: 17 residues. The CDR3 loop is CASSPLRMDRNLSPLHF. The CDR3 DNA, read in part, is TGTGCCAGCTCACCCTTGAGAATGGACAGGAACCTTTCACCC. Full variable domain (missing parts from reference TRBV18 and TRBJ1-6): NAGVMQNPRHLVRRRGQEARLRCSPMKGHSHVYWYRQLPEEGLKFMVYLQKENIIDESGMPKERFSAEFPKEGPSILRIQQVVRGDSAAYFCASSPLRMDRNLSPLHFGNGTRLTVT.

A word on this clone: Sequencing ends 3 residues short of the CDR3 end; the germline J gene provides the rest. The chain has TRBV7-3 and TRBJ2-2, with D unresolved. The CDR3 contains 13 residues. V dropped 5 bases and J dropped 6 bases, with 10 bases sitting between them. Germline assignment: CDR1 SGHTA and CDR2 FQGTGA. The sequenced part of the CDR3 DNA is TGTGCCAGCAGCCTGAGCTTATCCGGGGAG. It yields the protein CASSLSLSGE. The entire CDR3 sequence reads CASSLSLSGELFF.

Remarks on this clone: The read terminates 3 residues ahead of where the CDR3 ends, so the germline J gene completes it. This chain uses TRBV20-1 with TRBJ2-7; D remains ambiguous. Germline-derived CDR1 and CDR2 are DFQATT and SNEGSKA (reference sequence). V was pared by 1 base and J by 4 bases, with 5 bases between. CDR3 length equals 11 residues. CDR3 residues: CSARVRYEQYF. The CDR3 DNA, read in part, is TGCAGTGCTAGAGTGCGGTACGAG.

Concerning this clone itself: The read terminates 3 residues before the CDR3 end, so the remaining end is supplied by the germline J gene. The chain uses TRBV5-1 and TRBJ2-7, with 7 bases fitting TRBD2. The CDR3 spans 15 residues. Germline CDR1 is SGHRS and CDR2 is YFSETQ. Trimming at V came to 1 base and at J to 2 bases, leaving 6 bases not matched to a gene. CDR3 DNA (partial): TGCGCCAGCAGCTTGAGGGAGCGGGGCCCCTACGAG. Translated: CASSLRERGPYE. The whole CDR3 sequence reads CASSLRERGPYEQYF.

About this clone: The CDR3 is cut off 3 residues early in the read; its end comes from the germline J gene. The genes are TRBV9 and TRBJ2-5; perhaps TRBD1 as D (5 bases). CDR1 and CDR2 from the germline V gene are SGDLS and YYNGEE. CDR3 length: 15 amino acids. The ends were cut back, 2 bases at V and 5 bases at J, with 16 bases in the middle. The CDR3 here is CASSVTWTPPETQYF. Incomplete CDR3 DNA: TGTGCCAGCAGCGTTACTTGGACACCGCCCGAGACC.

As regards this clone: The read terminates 3 residues ahead of where the CDR3 ends, so the germline J gene completes it. The rearrangement joins TRBV12-3 or TRBV12-4 to TRBJ2-7, with 8 positions matching TRBD2. The CDR3 is made up of 14 amino acids. Trimming removed 2 bases from V and 3 bases from J; junction bases left unmatched: 3. The sequenced CDR3 bases are TGTGCCAGCAGTTTAAGCGGGGGAGGCTACGAG. This translates into CASSLSGGGYE. The complete CDR3 protein is CASSLSGGGYEQYF.

The CDR3 protein is CASSLEVQETQYF. The DNA read from the CDR3 is TGCGCCAGCAGCTTGGAGGTGCAAGAGACC. The rearrangement joins TRBV5-1 to TRBJ2-5; D unclear. With the read ending 3 residues before the CDR3 end, the germline J gene is used to fill in that end. With 0 bases removed from V and 2 bases from J, the gap between germline ends came to 5 bases. This CDR3 is 13 amino acids long. Germline CDR1 is SGHRS and CDR2 is YFSETQ.

Of note for this clone: The read ends 3 residues shy of where the CDR3 ends; the end is completed using the germline J gene. The chain combines TRBV11-2 with TRBJ2-7; D is uncertain. Trimming took 5 bases from V and 4 from J, leaving 9 bases between them. Germline V gene data show CDR1 as SGHAT and CDR2 as FQNNGV. This CDR3 has 12 residues. CDR3 residues: CASSPPSYEQYF. The CDR3 bases that were read are TGTGCCAGCAGCCCCCCTTCTTACGAG.

A note on this clone: The CDR3 goes on 3 residues after the read ends, and that part is filled in from the germline J gene. The J gene is TRBJ2-5, the V gene TRBV11-2; 7 bases map to TRBD2. The trim removed 6 bases at V and 6 bases at J, leaving 10 bases unmatched. The CDR3 has 14 amino acids. CDR1 is SGHAT, CDR2 FQNNGV, per germline. The DNA read from the CDR3 is TGTGCCAGCAGACGTCCCGGGACTACCAAGACC. This sequence encodes CASRRPGTTKT. The entire CDR3 is CASRRPGTTKTQYF.

With regard to this clone: The read gets to within 3 residues of the CDR3 end, and the germline J gene fills in the rest. The chain links TRBV5-1 to TRBJ1-2; possible D gene TRBD1, 5 bases. V shed 0 bases and J shed 2 bases, with 5 bases lying between them. The CDR3 runs 13 residues. Germline V gene lookup returns CDR1 SGHRS and CDR2 YFSETQ. CDR3 in amino acids: CASSLAGNYGYTF. CDR3 DNA (partial): TGCGCCAGCAGCTTGGCAGGGAACTATGGC.

Notes on this clone: The CDR3 is cut off 3 residues early in the read; its end comes from the germline J gene. The J gene is TRBJ2-5, the V gene TRBV5-4; TRBD2 might be the D (5 bases). This CDR3 region has 15 residues. From germline, CDR1 is SGHNT and CDR2 YYREEE (reference sequence). Deletions cut 2 bases from V and 1 base from J, with 12 bases between. Incomplete CDR3 DNA: TGTGCCAGCAGCTTACTCTCTAGCAGCCAAGAGACC. Translation: CASSLLSSSQET. The entire CDR3 protein is CASSLLSSSQETQYF.

With respect to this clone: The sequenced fragment ends 3 residues before the CDR3 boundary, so the rest is inferred from the germline J gene. The chain carries TRBV10-3 and TRBJ2-7, with TRBD1 identical over 9 bases. Trimming took 4 bases from V and 4 from J; bases not matched to a gene: 5. This CDR3 contains 14 residues. Germline V gene data show CDR1 as ENHRY and CDR2 as SYGVKD. CDR3 loop: CAISGSGQGYEQYF. The sequenced part of the CDR3 DNA is TGTGCCATCAGTGGGTCGGGACAGGGTTACGAG.

The sequenced part of the CDR3 DNA is TGCGCCACCGGACTAGCGGGAGGAGATACG. Its translation is CATGLAGGDT. The full-length CDR3 reads as CATGLAGGDTQYF. The chain combines TRBV10-2 with TRBJ2-3; TRBD2 matches at 14 bases. The read comes to an end 3 residues before the CDR3 does, leaving the germline J gene to fill in the end. The CDR3 sequence is 13 residues long. The germline V gene encodes CDR1 WSHSY and CDR2 SAAADI. Germline trimming cut 10 bases from V and 5 bases from J; bases unmatched to any gene: 2.

Concerning this clone: The DNA ends 3 residues before the CDR3 does, and the rest of the CDR3 is filled in from the germline J gene. The chain carries TRBV7-6 and TRBJ2-7; 8 bases map to TRBD1. Germline V gene data show CDR1 as SGHVS and CDR2 as FNYEAQ. J was trimmed by 3 bases and V by 2 bases; bases with no gene match: 6. This CDR3 region has 15 residues. CDR3 residues: CASSLPAGGIYEQYF. CDR3 DNA (partial): TGTGCCAGCAGCTTACCGGCAGGGGGCATCTACGAG.

Details on this clone: The read falls 3 residues short of the CDR3 end, and the missing part is taken from the germline J gene. The chain couples TRBV28 to TRBJ2-7; 9 bases map to TRBD1. J gave up 5 bases and V 5 bases, and 10 bases lay outside the gene matches. This CDR3 is 15 amino acids long. Germline V gene sequence: CDR1 MDHEN, CDR2 SYDVKM. CDR3 DNA, as far as it was read: TGTGCCAGCAGTCGGGGGGACAGGGACCCCGACGAG. Protein product: CASSRGDRDPDE. The complete CDR3 reads CASSRGDRDPDEQYF.

For this clone: The CDR3 end is not reached by the read, which stops 3 residues before it; the germline J gene fills it in. This chain connects TRBV2 to TRBJ2-7; 10 positions agree with TRBD1. V shed 8 bases, J shed 4 bases, and the junction held 5 bases outside the gene matches. This CDR3 contains 13 residues. The germline V gene encodes CDR1 SNHLY and CDR2 FYNNEI. CDR3 DNA, as far as it was read: TGTGCCAGCGGGGGACAGGGGCTTTACGAG. The encoded protein is CASGGQGLYE. The CDR3 as a whole reads CASGGQGLYEQYF. The variable domain in full, with the rest retrieved from reference TRBV2 and TRBJ2-7, is EPEVTQTPSHQVTQMGQEVILRCVPISNHLYFYWYRQILGQKVEFLVSFYNNEISEKSEIFDDQFSVERPDGSNFTLKIRSTKLEDSAMYFCASGGQGLYEQYFGPGTRLTVT.

A note on this clone: The observed sequence ends 3 residues before the CDR3 terminus, with the missing tail filled in from the germline J gene. The chain has TRBV5-1 and TRBJ2-3; 12 nucleotides match TRBD2. Per the germline V gene, CDR1 is SGHRS and CDR2 is YFSETQ. The length of the CDR3 is 18 residues. This CDR3 reads CASSLGYGTSGLQETQYF. The sequenced CDR3 bases are TGCGCCAGCAGCTTGGGCTACGGGACTAGCGGGCTACAAGAGACG.